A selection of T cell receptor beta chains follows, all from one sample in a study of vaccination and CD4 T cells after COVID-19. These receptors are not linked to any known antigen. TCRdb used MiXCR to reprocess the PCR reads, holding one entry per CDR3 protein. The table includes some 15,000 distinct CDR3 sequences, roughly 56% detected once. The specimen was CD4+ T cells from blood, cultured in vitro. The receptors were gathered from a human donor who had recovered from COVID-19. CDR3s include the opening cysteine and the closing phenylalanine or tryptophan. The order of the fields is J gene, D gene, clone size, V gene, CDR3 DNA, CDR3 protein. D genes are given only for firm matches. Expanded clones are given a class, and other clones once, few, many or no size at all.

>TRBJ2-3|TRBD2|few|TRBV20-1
TGCAGTGCTAGGGGGCGGGAGGGGGGCACAGATACGCAGTATTTT
CSARGREGGTDTQYF
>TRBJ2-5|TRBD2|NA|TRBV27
TGTGCCAGCAGTCGGTTGAGGGATAGCGGGAGGGCCCGAGAGACCCAGTACTTC
CASSRLRDSGRARETQYF
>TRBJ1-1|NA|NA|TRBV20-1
TGCAGTGCTAGAGATCGTCGAGGGATCAACACTGAAGCTTTCTTT
CSARDRRGINTEAFF
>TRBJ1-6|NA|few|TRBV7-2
TGTGCCAGCAGCAAGGAGAATGGTTCACCCCTCCACTTT
CASSKENGSPLHF
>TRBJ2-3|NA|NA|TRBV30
TGTGCCTGGAGTGTACGGATGCGTGATACGCAGTATTTT
CAWSVRMRDTQYF
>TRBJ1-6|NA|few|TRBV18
TGTGCCAGCTCCCCCACAGGGAATTCACCCCTCCACTTT
CASSPTGNSPLHF
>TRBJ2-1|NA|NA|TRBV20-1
TGCAGTGCTAGTTCGGCAGCAGACTCCTACAATGAGCAGTTCTTC
CSASSAADSYNEQFF
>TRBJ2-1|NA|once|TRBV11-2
TGTGCCAGCAGCGAATACAATGAGCAGTTCTTC
CASSEYNEQFF
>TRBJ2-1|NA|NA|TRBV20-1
TGCAGTGCTAGATACCGCCGGGACCCGCTTTTTGGTGAGCAGTTCTTC
CSARYRRDPLFGEQFF
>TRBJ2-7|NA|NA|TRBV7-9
TGTGCCAGCAGCCGCGCAGGGGCCTACGAGCAGTACTTC
CASSRAGAYEQYF
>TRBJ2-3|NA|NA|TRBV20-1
TGCAGTGCTAAATCTGGACCAAGCTCCAGCACAGATACGCAGTATTTT
CSAKSGPSSSTDTQYF
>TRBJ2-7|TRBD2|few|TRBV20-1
TGCAGTGCTAGAGAGATCAGGCTAGCGGGCAGATACGAGCAGTACTTC
CSAREIRLAGRYEQYF
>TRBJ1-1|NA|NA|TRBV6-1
TGTGCCAGCAGTAGAGGCTTGGGCCGGGACATATCATCGGTTGCTGAAGCTTTCTTT
CASSRGLGRDISSVAEAFF
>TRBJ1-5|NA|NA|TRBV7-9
TGTGCCAGCAGCTCGACAGAGGCTAATCAGCCCCAGCATTTT
CASSSTEANQPQHF
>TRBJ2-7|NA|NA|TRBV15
TGTGCCACCAGCAGCGGGGGCCCCTACGAGCAGTACTTC
CATSSGGPYEQYF
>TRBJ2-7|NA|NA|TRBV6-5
TGTGCCAGCAGATTACTAGCCCTCAGCTCCTACGAGCAGTACTTC
CASRLLALSSYEQYF
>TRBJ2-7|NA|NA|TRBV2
TGTGCCGGGGGGACCGAGCACGAGCAGTACTTC
CAGGTEHEQYF
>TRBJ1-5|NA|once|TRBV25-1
TGTGCCAGCAGCGGGGGATTACCAGGCCAGCCCCAGCATTTT
CASSGGLPGQPQHF
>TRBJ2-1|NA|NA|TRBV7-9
TGTGCCAGCAGCTTTAGGGACTCCTACAATGAGCAGTTCTTC
CASSFRDSYNEQFF
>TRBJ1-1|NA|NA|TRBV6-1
TGTGCCAGCAGTGAATGGCGTGGTCGGGACACTGAAGCTTTCTTT
CASSEWRGRDTEAFF
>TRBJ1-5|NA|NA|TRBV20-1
TGCAGTGCAATCGAGGGGAACAATCAGCCCCAGCATTTT
CSAIEGNNQPQHF
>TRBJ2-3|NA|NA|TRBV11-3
TGTGCCAGCAGCTATGGCAGTACTAGCACAGATACGCAGTATTTT
CASSYGSTSTDTQYF
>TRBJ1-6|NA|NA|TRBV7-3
TGTGCCAGCAGCGTCGGTGCGGCTTCACCCCTCCACTTT
CASSVGAASPLHF
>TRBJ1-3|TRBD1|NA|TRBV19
TGTGCCAGTAGTATTACAGGGGACCCTGGAAACACCATATATTTT
CASSITGDPGNTIYF
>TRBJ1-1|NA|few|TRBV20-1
TGCAGTGCTAGAGATGGGCGACTAGGAGCTTTCTTT
CSARDGRLGAFF
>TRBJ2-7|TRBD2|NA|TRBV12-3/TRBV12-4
TGTGCCAGCAGCCCCGGGCAGGGACTAGCGGGAAACGAGCAGTACTTC
CASSPGQGLAGNEQYF
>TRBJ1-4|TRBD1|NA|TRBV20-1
TGCAGTGCTGCGGACAGGGGGCGTGAAAAACTGTTTTTT
CSAADRGREKLFF